One and the same sample provided the 22 T cell receptor beta chains below, sequenced in a study of blood T cell repertoires in COVID-19. Clones were read by immunoSEQ multiplex PCR, and TCRdb kept only the in-frame ones, dropping some. The sample comprises 300,000 to 400,000 clones, approximately 90% of which are singletons, and roughly 3.4% rests with the top ten. Source material: peripheral blood. The receptor set was obtained from a woman under 30 who had recovered from COVID-19.

The table lists this clone with a count of one. This chain uses TRBV19 with TRBJ2-5, with 9 bases that match TRBD1. The CDR3 covers 15 residues. CDR1 and CDR2 (germline): LNHDA, SQIVND (reference sequence). The trim removed 6 bases at V and 4 bases at J, leaving 9 bases unmatched. CDR3 sequence: CASRPGTGLRETQYF. CDR3 bases: TGTGCCAGTAGACCCGGGACAGGGCTTCGAGAGACCCAGTACTTC. Supplemented by reference TRBV19 and TRBJ2-5, the full variable domain reads DGGITQSPKYLFRKEGQNVTLSCEQNLNHDAMYWYRQDPGQGLRLIYYSQIVNDFQKGDIAEGYSVSREKKESFPLTVTSAQKNPTAFYLCASRPGTGLRETQYFGPGTRLLVL.

The gene calls are TRBV12-3 or TRBV12-4 and TRBJ2-5, with TRBD1 as a possible D gene (6 bases). This CDR3 region has 12 residues. V lost 7 bases, J lost 2 bases, and 8 bases lay in between. This CDR3 reads CASTDRQETQYF. The DNA for the CDR3 is TGTGCCAGCACCGACAGGCAAGAGACCCAGTACTTC.

This clone has just one count. J is TRBJ1-6 and V is TRBV18; 7 bases agree with TRBD1. V shed 4 bases and J 0 bases; nucleotides not matched to a gene: 3. This CDR3 has 16 amino acids. Per germline, CDR1 KGHSH and CDR2 LQKENI. The CDR3 DNA sequence: TGTGCCAGCTCACAGGGGGCCAGCTCCTATAATTCACCCCTCCACTTT. Amino acids: CASSQGASSYNSPLHF.

This chain's CDR3 is CASSLPGHAGELFF. The CDR3 DNA is TGTGCCAGCAGCCTCCCCGGACATGCCGGGGAGCTGTTTTTT. This chain uses TRBV13 with TRBJ2-2; TRBD1 might be the D (5 bases). This CDR3 spans 14 amino acids. Germline V gene sequence: CDR1 PRHDT, CDR2 FYEKMQ (reference sequence). Trimming removed 5 bases at V and 6 bases at J, with 13 bases between.

CDR3 nucleotide sequence: TGTGCCAGCAGCTTAGATGAGGGGCCCCAGCATTTT. This encodes CASSLDEGPQHF. The rearrangement joins TRBV11-3 to TRBJ1-5; unclear D gene. The germline CDR1 and CDR2 sequences are SGHNT and YENEEA. CDR3 length: 12 residues. Trimming pared 0 bases from V and 9 bases from J, leaving 6 bases between.

In nucleotides, the CDR3 is TGCAGCGTTGGTGCTAGACCGGCGGGTGAGCAGTTCTTC. This codes for CSVGARPAGEQFF. The gene calls are TRBV29-1 and TRBJ2-1; D might be TRBD2 (5 bases). This CDR3 has 13 residues. Trimming stripped 4 bases from V and 9 bases from J, with 16 bases between. Looked up from germline, CDR1 is SQVTM and CDR2 is ANQGSEA.

This clone was seen a single time. This sequence joins TRBV19 and TRBJ2-2, with TRBD2 as a possible D gene (6 bases). Trimming took off 1 base at V and 4 bases at J, with 10 bases between the two ends. Germline assignment: CDR1 LNHDA and CDR2 SQIVND (reference sequence). The length of the CDR3 is 15 residues. As DNA, the CDR3 is TGTGCCAGTAGTATAGGACTAGGTCCCACCGGGGAGCTGTTTTTT. This sequence encodes CASSIGLGPTGELFF.

The V gene is TRBV7-9, the J gene TRBJ2-2, with 9 nucleotides matching TRBD1. V dropped 4 bases and J dropped 11; count of bases not matched to a gene: 8. CDR3 length equals 14 residues. Per the germline V gene, CDR1 is SEHNR and CDR2 is FQNEAQ (reference sequence). The CDR3 is CASSSGQGLLELFF. The CDR3 nucleotides read TGTGCCAGCAGCTCGGGACAGGGATTGTTAGAGCTGTTTTTT.

The rearrangement joins TRBV13 to TRBJ2-5; the match to TRBD2 covers 13 bases. Germline V CDR1 and CDR2: PRHDT, FYEKMQ (reference sequence). CDR3 length: 15 amino acids. Trimming at V came to 10 bases and at J to 4 bases, leaving 9 bases not matched to a gene. CDR3 nucleotide sequence: TGTGCCAACTCCCCACTAGCGGGAGGGAGAGAGACCCAGTACTTC. As protein: CANSPLAGGRETQYF.

Here the CDR3 DNA reads TGTGCCAGCAGGGCCGGGACTAGCGGGAACAATGAGCAGTTCTTC. It encodes CASRAGTSGNNEQFF. The genes are TRBV2 and TRBJ2-1; the match to TRBD2 covers 13 bases. V dropped 6 bases and J dropped 5; count of bases not matched to a gene: 4. The CDR3 contains 15 residues. Germline V gene data show CDR1 as SNHLY and CDR2 as FYNNEI.

The chain carries TRBV3-1 (or the pseudogene TRBV3-2) and TRBJ2-3; D gene unclear. There are 14 residues in the CDR3. Germline V lookup: CDR1 LGHDT, CDR2 YNNKEL (reference sequence). V gave up 0 bases and J gave up 3 bases, with 7 bases separating them. The CDR3, as DNA: TGTGCCAGCAGCCAAGACGTTAATACAGATACGCAGTATTTT. Amino acids: CASSQDVNTDTQYF.

To note about this clone: The junction departs from germline at one end; a sequencing error may be responsible. This sequence joins TRBV7-9 and TRBJ2-3; possible D gene TRBD2, 6 bases. Germline CDR1 is SEHNR and CDR2 is FQNEAQ (reference sequence). The CDR3 has 14 amino acids. CDR3 region: CASSLAARVDTQYF. CDR3 coding DNA: TGTGCCAGCAGTTTAGCGGCTCGGGTAGATACGCAGTATTTT.

The chain employs TRBV27 and TRBJ2-3; TRBD1 agrees at 7 bases. The CDR3 length is 15 residues. The junction had 7 bases not matched to a gene; V was cut back by 6 bases and J by 1 base. Germline CDR1 is MNHEY and CDR2 is SMNVEV (reference sequence). The CDR3 bases are TGTGCCAGCAGCCTCGTGGGACAGCGCACAGATACGCAGTATTTT. This translates into CASSLVGQRTDTQYF.

The chain carries TRBV7-2 and TRBJ1-1, with D possibly being TRBD1 (6 bases). This CDR3 is 15 amino acids long. Germline V CDR1 and CDR2: SGHTA, FQGNSA. The germline V and J ends were trimmed by 3 bases and 0 bases, with 11 bases remaining between them. CDR3 amino acids: CASSFVGQMNTEAFF. As DNA, the CDR3 is TGTGCCAGCAGCTTCGTCGGACAGATGAACACTGAAGCTTTCTTT.

V is TRBV6-6 and J is TRBJ2-7, with a possible D match to TRBD2 (5 bases). Germline loops: CDR1 MNHNY, CDR2 SVGAGI (reference sequence). The CDR3 covers 12 residues. Between the trimmed V and J ends, which lost 4 bases and 3 bases, there was a span of 7 bases. The CDR3 nucleotides are TGTGCCAGCAGTTCTGAGGGCTACGAGCAGTACGTC. It translates to CASSSEGYEQYV.

CDR3 nucleotides: TGTGCCAGCAGAACGGGACAGTTGAACACTGAAGCTTTCTTT. It translates to CASRTGQLNTEAFF. V usage is TRBV6-5 and J usage is TRBJ1-1; 7 bases are a match to TRBD1. The CDR3 totals 14 residues. Germline assignment: CDR1 MNHEY and CDR2 SVGAGI. V trimming: 6 bases; J trimming: 0 bases; junction bases outside the gene matches: 4.

This chain connects TRBV3-1 (or the pseudogene TRBV3-2) to TRBJ1-1; D not certain. This CDR3 contains 15 residues. The V end was cut by 5 bases, the J end by 5 bases, with 18 bases between. CDR1 and CDR2 (germline): LGHDT, YNNKEL (reference sequence). The CDR3 DNA reads as TGTGCCAGCAGCAGTCTTCCAGGAGGTGGAACTGAAGCTTTCTTT. This gives the protein CASSSLPGGGTEAFF.

This clone came up once. CDR3 residues: CASSLDSGELFF. Written as DNA, the CDR3 is TGTGCCAGCAGCTTAGATTCGGGGGAGCTGTTTTTT. The chain carries TRBV7-9 and TRBJ2-2, with D hard to call. The V gene lost 1 base and the J gene lost 8 bases, with 5 bases spanning the gap. Germline CDR1 and CDR2: SEHNR and FQNEAQ (reference sequence). This CDR3 spans 12 amino acids.

This clone was seen only once. The gene calls are TRBV7-2 and TRBJ2-5; D call uncertain. This CDR3 is 14 amino acids long. Germline CDR1 SGHTA, CDR2 FQGNSA. The V and J ends lost 5 bases and 2 bases respectively, with 12 bases between them. The CDR3 DNA follows: TGTGCCAGCAGCCCACGGAGCCAGCAAGAGACCCAGTACTTC. Translation gives CASSPRSQQETQYF.

The chain employs TRBV15 and TRBJ1-1, with D possibly matching TRBD1 (6 bases). The germline V gene encodes CDR1 LNHNV and CDR2 YYDKDF (reference sequence). V was cut by 5 bases and J by 5 bases, with 6 bases left in between. CDR3 length equals 11 residues. CDR3 amino acids: CATSQGTEAFF. DNA of the CDR3: TGTGCCACCAGCCAGGGGACTGAAGCTTTCTTT.

The rearrangement uses TRBV6-2 or TRBV6-3 and TRBJ2-7; TRBD1 might be the D (5 bases). V was shortened by 6 bases and J by 0 bases, with 9 bases between the two germline ends. The CDR3 has 13 residues. The germline V gene encodes CDR1 MNHEY and CDR2 SVGEGT. The DNA of the CDR3 is TGTGCCAGCAGCCGAACAGGCTCCTACGAGCAGTACGTC. It encodes CASSRTGSYEQYV.

The gene calls are TRBV18 and TRBJ2-2; 9 bases match TRBD2. V dropped 2 bases and J dropped 4; count of bases not matched to a gene: 8. The germline V gene encodes CDR1 KGHSH and CDR2 LQKENI. The CDR3 totals 17 residues. CDR3 DNA sequence: TGTGCCAGCTCACCAGTTGCGGGAGGGGCGAGCACCGGGGAGCTGTTTTTT. This gives the protein CASSPVAGGASTGELFF.